This T cell receptor beta chain is drawn from a study of cytomegalovirus exposure and HLA in healthy donors. Overall study findings and caveats: Available immune exposure information was restricted to CMV serostatus only.

In this sample, this clone turned up once. Its antigen is as yet unknown. The PCR contained 60 Vbeta and 13 Jbeta primers. TCRdb's table, derived via immunoSEQ multiplex PCR, lists solely in-frame clones and lacks some. The table records about 140,000 clones, approximately 85% of them present only once. Sample: PBMCs. This clonotype originated in a middle-aged woman in good health and CMV-seronegative.

This CDR3 reads CASKTSGLETQYF. The CDR3 DNA sequence: TGTGCCAGCAAGACTAGCGGGTTGGAGACCCAGTACTTC. The chain uses TRBV2 and TRBJ2-5; TRBD2 agrees at 10 bases. Germline CDR1 reads SNHLY; CDR2 reads FYNNEI. V shed 7 bases and J 5 bases; nucleotides not matched to a gene: 4. The CDR3 runs to 13 residues.